This T cell receptor (beta chain) was sequenced during a study of CD8+CD57+ T cells in acquired aplastic anemia listed by TCRdb under 2018. Some background on the complete study: DNA extracted from sorted CD4+ and CD8+ cells had a mean of 3.2 ug, with a range of about 0.19 to 27.4 ug. An average of about 10 million reads for CD4+ cells and 11 million to 13 million reads for CD8+ cells was obtained from healthy donor samples. General conclusions and limits of the study: Roughly 30 CD8+ CDR3 sequences were shared between patients and controls but appeared highly expressed in patients and within their immunodominant clones. Patients and healthy controls showed no significant difference in CD8+ Simpson's diversity (P=0.060).

The CDR3 goes from the cysteine to the phenylalanine over 15 residues. Only CDR3 DNA remains: 45 bases, in frame from the first base. The germline V and J ends show losses of 1 base and 14 bases respectively, and no gene match explains 16 bases of the junction. CDR1 is given as SGHTA and CDR2 as FQGNSA, both from the germline V gene. Genomic DNA served as template for TCR beta VDJ combination and CDR3 sequence profiling. An Illumina HiSeq 2000 was the platform used for TCR repertoire sequencing. For the original study's pipeline: TRBV/TRBJ rearrangement plots, CDR3 size and DJ length profiles, and Simpson's diversity index were used to assess repertoires. Whichever DNA sequence was most abundant in the deep sequencing data was defined as the immunodominant clone. CDR3 amino acid sequences were screened for sharing across subjects and were compared with published repertoires and the VDJdb database. TCRdb reprocessing: public reads trimmed at Q25 with fastp, clones called with MiXCR, in-frame beta chains kept. Every distinct CDR3 protein forms one entry, paired with its most common genes and DNA. TCRdb's processing, not the study's, gives the V and J calls here. The sample data list some 410,000 distinct CDR3 sequences, and around 72% of these were observed just once. The biggest ten clones account for under 4.5% of the sample.

Concerning this clonotype itself: There is no known antigen for this receptor. No base quality information exists; no much larger clone differs at one position.

In the study, sorted CD4+ and CD8+ blood T cells from patients with severe aplastic anemia and from healthy subjects underwent deep sequencing of TCR repertoires. Ficoll-Paque density gradient centrifugation was used to isolate peripheral blood mononuclear cells. Before DNA was extracted, CD4+ and CD8+ T cells were sorted using either FACS or magnetic beads. Recombination joined TRBV7-2 with TRBJ2-5; TRBD1 agrees with 7 junctional bases. This clonotype originated in a human donor in good health, serving as a control. Sequencing used sorted CD4+, CD8+, or CD8+CD57+ T cells (not recorded which) from PBMCs. For the CDR3, the sequence is CASSLEQGLTEAFYF. Here is the DNA: TGTGCCAGCAGCTTAGAACAGGGGCTGACTGAAGCTTTCTACTTC.